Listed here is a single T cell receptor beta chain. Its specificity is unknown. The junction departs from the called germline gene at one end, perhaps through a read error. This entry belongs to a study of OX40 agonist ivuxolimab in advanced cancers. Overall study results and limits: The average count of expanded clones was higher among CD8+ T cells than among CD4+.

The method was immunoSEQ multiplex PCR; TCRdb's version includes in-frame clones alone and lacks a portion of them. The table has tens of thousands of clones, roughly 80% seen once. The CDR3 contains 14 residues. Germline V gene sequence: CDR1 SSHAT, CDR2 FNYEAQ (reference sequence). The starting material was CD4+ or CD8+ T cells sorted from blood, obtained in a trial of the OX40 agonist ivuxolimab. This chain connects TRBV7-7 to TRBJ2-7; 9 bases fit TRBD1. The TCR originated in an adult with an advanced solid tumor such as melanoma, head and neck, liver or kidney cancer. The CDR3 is CASSLGTGPYEQYF. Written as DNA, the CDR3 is TGTGCTAGCAGCTTAGGGACAGGGCCCTACGAGCAGTACTTC.